These 2 T cell receptor beta chains originate from one sample sequenced in a study of cytomegalovirus exposure and HLA in healthy donors. The study ran its PCR with 60 Vbeta and 13 Jbeta primers. Repertoires were generated with immunoSEQ multiplex PCR, while TCRdb's copy carries only in-frame clones and drops some. The sample gives 100,000 to 150,000 clones, 17% of which show up once; 2.5% to 3% is in the top ten. The sequenced material came from PBMCs. The receptors here all came from a female donor in good health and CMV-seropositive.

This rearrangement joins TRBV9 to TRBJ1-4, with D possibly matching TRBD1 (5 bases). This CDR3 contains 16 residues. Germline-derived CDR1 and CDR2 are SGDLS and YYNGEE. V was pared by 4 bases and J by 0 bases, with 13 bases between. CDR3 sequence reads: CASSPQGFATNEKLFF. The CDR3 DNA reads TGTGCCAGCAGCCCCCAGGGATTTGCAACTAATGAAAAACTGTTTTTT.

The V and J genes are TRBV9 and TRBJ2-3, with a possible D match to TRBD1 (6 bases). Trimming shortened V by 2 bases and J by 2 bases, and 18 bases separated the two germline ends. The germline gives CDR1 SGDLS, CDR2 YYNGEE. CDR3 length: 17 residues. CDR3 coding DNA: TGTGCCAGCAGCGTGGTTCCACGAACAGGGATCACAGATACGCAGTATTTT. Translating gives CASSVVPRTGITDTQYF.